Below, 18 T cell receptor beta chains from the same sample are listed, as sequenced in a study of shared clonotypes between healthy human individuals. The table came from immunoSEQ multiplex PCR; TCRdb's copy has only in-frame clones and leaves some out. Of millions of clones in the sample, approximately 94% are singletons; the top ten hold roughly 1.1%. It was CD45RO-negative cells, positively selected for CCR7, that made up naive CD8 cells, with terminally differentiated effector memory CD45RA+ cells excluded. Sequencing was carried out using naive CD8+ T cells sorted from blood. The origin of the receptors is a man aged 18 to 30 in good health.

The chain carries TRBV7-9 and TRBJ1-2, with a possible D match to TRBD1 (5 bases). CDR1 and CDR2 (germline): SEHNR, FQNEAQ (reference sequence). V lost 3 bases, J lost 7 bases, and 15 bases lay in between. The CDR3 spans 14 residues. The CDR3 region is CASSFGQGLGGYTF. The CDR3, as DNA: TGTGCCAGCAGCTTCGGGCAGGGTTTGGGTGGCTACACCTTC.

Turning to this clone: Other DNA sequences within the sample encode an identical CDR3. This chain connects TRBV5-1 to TRBJ2-5, with 7 bases lining up with TRBD1. This CDR3 has 14 residues. Germline V CDR1 and CDR2: SGHRS, YFSETQ. V was clipped by 2 bases and J by 2 bases; unmatched bases: 3. The CDR3 DNA follows: TGCGCCAGCAGCTTAGGGACAGCTCAAGAGACCCAGTACTTC. It is translated as CASSLGTAQETQYF.

This sequence joins TRBV7-9 and TRBJ1-2, with 8 nucleotides matching TRBD1. CDR3 length: 15 residues. V gave up 3 bases and J gave up 2 bases; unmatched junction bases: 5. Germline-derived CDR1 and CDR2 are SEHNR and FQNEAQ (reference sequence). The CDR3 region has the DNA TGTGCCAGCAGCTTCCCGACAGGGGACAACTATGGCTACACCTTC. Translation: CASSFPTGDNYGYTF.

To note about this clone: This specimen includes other DNA sequences encoding the same CDR3. V and J are TRBV4-1 and TRBJ1-5; D unresolved. CDR1 and CDR2 from the germline V gene are MGHRA and YSYEKL. The length of the CDR3 is 15 residues. Trimming took off 1 base at V and 2 bases at J, with 9 bases between the two ends. The CDR3 loop reads CASSQGGDGNQPQHF. The DNA of the CDR3 is TGCGCCAGCAGCCAAGGTGGGGATGGCAATCAGCCCCAGCATTTT.

The chain uses TRBV15 and TRBJ2-4; a weak D match, TRBD1 (5 bases). Between the trimmed V and J ends, which lost 3 bases and 7 bases, there was a span of 10 bases. This CDR3 is 13 amino acids long. The germline V gene has CDR1 LNHNV and CDR2 YYDKDF (reference sequence). CDR3 sequence (DNA): TGTGCCACCAGCAGCGACAGAGCGAACATTCAGTACTTC. Amino acids: CATSSDRANIQYF. Full variable domain (missing parts from reference TRBV15 and TRBJ2-4): DAMVIQNPRYQVTQFGKPVTLSCSQTLNHNVMYWYQQKSSQAPKLLFHYYDKDFNNEADTPDNFQSRRPNTSFCFLDIRSPGLGDTAMYLCATSSDRANIQYFGAGTRLSVL.

V usage is TRBV7-9 and J usage is TRBJ2-7; no clear D. Germline assignment: CDR1 SEHNR and CDR2 FQNEAQ (reference sequence). The CDR3 has 14 amino acids. V was trimmed by 1 base and J by 2 bases, leaving 9 bases between them. The CDR3 bases are TGTGCCAGCAGCTTAGGCAGCAATACCTACGAGCAGTACTTC. It is translated as CASSLGSNTYEQYF.

This chain connects TRBV11-3 to TRBJ2-7, with D possibly matching TRBD1 (6 bases). Trimming stripped 2 bases from V and 3 bases from J, with 11 bases between. This CDR3 spans 14 amino acids. CDR1 and CDR2 (germline): SGHNT, YENEEA. As DNA, the CDR3 is TGTGCCAGCAGCTTAAACAGGGAAGGCTACGAGCAGTACTTC. Translating gives CASSLNREGYEQYF.

The chain carries TRBV6-5 and TRBJ2-7; the match to TRBD2 covers 8 bases. CDR3 length: 13 amino acids. The junction had 7 bases not matched to a gene; V was cut back by 8 bases and J by 4 bases. The V gene's germline CDR1 is MNHEY and CDR2 SVGAGI. The CDR3 DNA sequence: TGTGCCAGCTCCCCGGGACTAGAGTACGAGCAGTACTTC. It codes for CASSPGLEYEQYF.

The chain links TRBV6-1 to TRBJ2-6; D not certain. CDR1 is MNHNS and CDR2 is SASEGT in the germline V gene. This CDR3 is 13 amino acids long. V lost 1 base to trimming and J lost 13 bases, with 11 bases between them. CDR3 bases: TGTGCCAGCAGTGAAGAGGTGGGGTTGGTCCTGACTTTC. Amino acid sequence: CASSEEVGLVLTF.

CDR3 amino acids: CASSYEGGWNEQFF. The CDR3 coding sequence is TGTGCCAGCAGTTACGAGGGGGGATGGAATGAGCAGTTCTTC. V is TRBV6-5 and J is TRBJ2-1; the D call may be TRBD1 or TRBD2 (6 bases each). V was pared by 2 bases and J by 7 bases, with 12 bases between. Per germline, CDR1 MNHEY and CDR2 SVGAGI. This CDR3 has 14 residues.

Regarding this clone: This same CDR3 is encoded by further DNA sequences in the sample. V gene TRBV9 combines with J gene TRBJ2-7, with D perhaps being TRBD1 or TRBD2 (6 bases each). The CDR3 runs 14 residues. Trimming took off 0 bases at V and 7 bases at J, with 14 bases between the two ends. Germline values: CDR1 SGDLS, CDR2 YYNGEE. CDR3 nucleotides: TGTGCCAGCAGCGTAGGAGGGGGGTCGGGTGAGCAGTACTTC. Its translation is CASSVGGGSGEQYF. The whole variable domain, filled in from reference TRBV9 and TRBJ2-7, reads DSGVTQTPKHLITATGQRVTLRCSPRSGDLSVYWYQQSLDQGLQFLIQYYNGEERAKGNILERFSAQQFPDLHSELNLSSLELGDSALYFCASSVGGGSGEQYFGPGTRLTVT.

The chain is built from TRBV6-5 and TRBJ2-7, with D perhaps matching TRBD1 (5 bases). The CDR3 has 14 amino acids. Germline V gene data show CDR1 as MNHEY and CDR2 as SVGAGI. V was pared by 5 bases and J by 0 bases, with 11 bases between. The CDR3 protein is CASSTGRSSYEQYF. CDR3 nucleotide sequence: TGTGCCAGCAGTACAGGACGATCCTCCTACGAGCAGTACTTC.

V is TRBV7-8 and J is TRBJ2-7, with 11 bases matching TRBD2. The CDR3 contains 15 residues. V shed 8 bases, J shed 0 bases, and the junction held 6 bases outside the gene matches. Germline V gene sequence: CDR1 SGHVS, CDR2 FQNEAQ. The CDR3 DNA is TGTGCCAGCGGCGAAGGGACTAGCGGCTCCTACGAGCAGTACTTC. Encoded protein: CASGEGTSGSYEQYF.

The chain is built from TRBV5-6 and TRBJ2-1; D gene unclear. With 4 bases removed from V and 8 bases from J, the gap between germline ends came to 13 bases. Germline assignment: CDR1 SGHDT and CDR2 YYEEEE. The CDR3 spans 13 residues. The CDR3 region is CASSMAPPHEQFF. In DNA form, the CDR3 reads TGTGCCAGCAGCATGGCCCCCCCCCATGAGCAGTTCTTC.

The chain combines TRBV4-1 with TRBJ1-2, with a tentative D call TRBD1 (6 bases). This CDR3 has 13 amino acids. V dropped 6 bases and J dropped 6 bases, with 14 bases sitting between them. Germline loops: CDR1 MGHRA, CDR2 YSYEKL. CDR3 sequence reads: CASSFDRQDGYTF. DNA for the CDR3: TGCGCCAGCAGTTTCGACAGGCAGGATGGCTACACCTTC.

The chain couples TRBV6-6 to TRBJ2-1; the match to TRBD2 covers 10 bases. The V and J ends lost 5 bases and 9 bases, in that order; junction bases with no gene match: 7. This CDR3 is built from 14 residues. Germline CDR1 MNHNY, CDR2 SVGAGI (reference sequence). The DNA of the CDR3 is TGTGCCAGCAGTCCGGGACTAGCGTATGGTGAGCAGTTCTTC. It encodes CASSPGLAYGEQFF.

In this sample, this clone turned up once. The genes are TRBV6-5 and TRBJ2-7; possible D gene TRBD1, 5 bases. From germline, CDR1 is MNHEY and CDR2 SVGAGI. This CDR3 comprises 14 residues. V was cut by 5 bases and J by 2 bases, with 13 bases left in between. CDR3 sequence: CASSQSRVPYEQYF. The CDR3 bases are TGTGCCAGCAGTCAGTCCAGGGTCCCCTACGAGCAGTACTTC.

This chain connects TRBV6-5 to TRBJ2-7; D call uncertain. Germline V CDR1 and CDR2: MNHEY, SVGAGI. The CDR3 consists of 16 residues. V lost 0 bases to trimming and J lost 0 bases, with 12 bases between them. The CDR3 nucleotides are TGTGCCAGCAGTTACTCGGGCATCAGGAGCTCCTACGAGCAGTACTTC. Protein product: CASSYSGIRSSYEQYF.